The 3 T cell receptor beta chains listed next were all sequenced from one sample in a study of CD8+CD57+ T cells in acquired aplastic anemia. Flow cytometry had shown expanded CD8+CD57+ cells in the patients chosen for sequencing. Researchers used genomic DNA as the template to profile TCR beta VDJ and CDR3. Each CDR3 protein is one row after TCRdb ran MiXCR on the reads. Of hundreds of thousands of distinct CDR3 sequences listed, about half were seen once; the top ten hold 20%. The sample comprised sorted CD4+, CD8+, or CD8+CD57+ T cells (not recorded which) from PBMCs. The receptors shown here come from a human donor with aplastic anemia.

This chain connects TRBV19 to TRBJ2-3, with D unresolved. This CDR3 is built from 12 residues. V was shortened by 6 bases and J by 2 bases, with 6 bases between the two germline ends. Germline CDR1 and CDR2: LNHDA and SQIVND (reference sequence). The CDR3 protein is CASSSITDTQYF. CDR3 sequence (DNA): TGTGCCAGTAGCTCCATCACAGATACGCAGTATTTT.

This clonotype was recorded many times. This chain uses TRBV6-5 with TRBJ2-3; 11 bases line up with TRBD1. CDR1 is MNHEY, CDR2 SVGAGI, per germline. The CDR3 covers 15 residues. The ends lost 6 bases at V and 3 bases at J; junction bases unmatched: 5. CDR3: CASSTDRGRTDTQYF. The DNA for the CDR3 is TGTGCCAGCAGCACGGACAGGGGGCGAACAGATACGCAGTATTTT.

The chain recombines TRBV15 with TRBJ2-6; 11 nucleotides agree with TRBD2. V trimming: 0 bases; J trimming: 3 bases; junction bases outside the gene matches: 7. The CDR3 has 19 residues. The germline gives CDR1 LNHNV, CDR2 YYDKDF (reference sequence). Here the CDR3 reads CATSREFSGRAGGANVLTF. The CDR3 nucleotides read TGTGCCACCAGCAGAGAATTTAGCGGGAGGGCCGGTGGGGCCAACGTCCTGACTTTC.